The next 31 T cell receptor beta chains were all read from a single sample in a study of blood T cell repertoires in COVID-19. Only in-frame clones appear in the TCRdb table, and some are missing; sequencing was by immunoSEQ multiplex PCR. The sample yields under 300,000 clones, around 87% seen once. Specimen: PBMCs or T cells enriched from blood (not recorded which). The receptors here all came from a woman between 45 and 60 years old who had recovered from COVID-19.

The CDR3 reads CASSPSTSGRASGELFF. CDR3 sequence (DNA): TGTGCCAGCTCACCTTCTACTAGCGGGAGGGCCTCCGGGGAGCTGTTTTTT. This chain uses TRBV18 with TRBJ2-2; TRBD2 agrees at 13 bases. With 3 bases clipped from V and 6 bases from J, the junction kept 7 bases outside the gene matches. The CDR3 is 17 residues long. The germline V gene has CDR1 KGHSH and CDR2 LQKENI.

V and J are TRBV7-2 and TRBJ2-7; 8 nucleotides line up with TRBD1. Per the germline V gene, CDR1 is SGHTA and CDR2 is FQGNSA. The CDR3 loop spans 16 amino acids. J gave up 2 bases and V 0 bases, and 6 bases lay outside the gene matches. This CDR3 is CASSLAPGTGTYEQYF. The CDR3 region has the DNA TGTGCCAGCAGCTTAGCCCCTGGGACAGGAACCTACGAGCAGTACTTC.

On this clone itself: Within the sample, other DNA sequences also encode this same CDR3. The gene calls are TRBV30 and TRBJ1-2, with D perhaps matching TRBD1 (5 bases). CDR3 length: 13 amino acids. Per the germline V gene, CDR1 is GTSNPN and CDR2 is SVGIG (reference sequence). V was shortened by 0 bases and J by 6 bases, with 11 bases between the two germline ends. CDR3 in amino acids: CAWSVRGGDGYTF. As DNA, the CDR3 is TGTGCCTGGAGTGTACGGGGAGGGGATGGCTACACCTTC.

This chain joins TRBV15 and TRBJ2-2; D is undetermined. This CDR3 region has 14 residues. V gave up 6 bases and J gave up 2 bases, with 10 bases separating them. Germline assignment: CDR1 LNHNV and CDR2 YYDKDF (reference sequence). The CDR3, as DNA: TGTGCCACCAGGGAGAACGGCAACACCGGGGAGCTGTTTTTT. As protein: CATRENGNTGELFF.

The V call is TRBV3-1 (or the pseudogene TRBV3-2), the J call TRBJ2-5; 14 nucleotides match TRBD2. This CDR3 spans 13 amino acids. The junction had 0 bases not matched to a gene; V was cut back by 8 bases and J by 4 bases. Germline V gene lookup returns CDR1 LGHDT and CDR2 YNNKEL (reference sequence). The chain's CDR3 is CASGTSGGETQYF. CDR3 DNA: TGTGCCAGCGGGACTAGCGGGGGAGAGACCCAGTACTTC.

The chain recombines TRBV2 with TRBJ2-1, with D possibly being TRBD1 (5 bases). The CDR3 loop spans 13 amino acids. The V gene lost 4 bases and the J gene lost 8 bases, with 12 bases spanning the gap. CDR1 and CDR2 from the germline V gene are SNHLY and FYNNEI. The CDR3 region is CASSGEQAYEQFF. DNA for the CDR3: TGTGCCAGCAGTGGAGAACAGGCCTATGAGCAGTTCTTC. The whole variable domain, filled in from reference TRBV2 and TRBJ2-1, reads EPEVTQTPSHQVTQMGQEVILRCVPISNHLYFYWYRQILGQKVEFLVSFYNNEISEKSEIFDDQFSVERPDGSNFTLKIRSTKLEDSAMYFCASSGEQAYEQFFGPGTRLTVL.

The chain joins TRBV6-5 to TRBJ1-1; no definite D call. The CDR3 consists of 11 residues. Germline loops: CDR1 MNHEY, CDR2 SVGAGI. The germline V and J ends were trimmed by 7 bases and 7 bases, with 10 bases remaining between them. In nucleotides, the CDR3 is TGTGCCAGCATCGTGTCGGGTGAAGCTTTCTTT. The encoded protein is CASIVSGEAFF.

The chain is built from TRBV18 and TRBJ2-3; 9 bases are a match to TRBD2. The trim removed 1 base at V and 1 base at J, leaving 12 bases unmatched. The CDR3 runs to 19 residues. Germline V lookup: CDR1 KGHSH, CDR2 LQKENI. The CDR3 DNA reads TGTGCCAGCTCACCACTGATGCGGGAGGGCCTAATTGGCACAGATACGCAGTATTTT. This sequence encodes CASSPLMREGLIGTDTQYF.

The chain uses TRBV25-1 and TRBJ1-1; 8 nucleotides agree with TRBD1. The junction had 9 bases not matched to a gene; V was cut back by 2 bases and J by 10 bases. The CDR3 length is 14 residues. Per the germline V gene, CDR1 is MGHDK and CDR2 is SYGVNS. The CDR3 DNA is TGTGCCAGCAGTGAAGGCCCATCCAGGGGGCCAGCTTTCTTT. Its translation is CASSEGPSRGPAFF.

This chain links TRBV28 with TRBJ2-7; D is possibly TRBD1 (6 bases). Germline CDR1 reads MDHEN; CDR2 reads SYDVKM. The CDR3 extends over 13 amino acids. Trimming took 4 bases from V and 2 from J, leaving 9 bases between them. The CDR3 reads CASSSGHTYEQYF. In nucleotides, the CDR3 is TGTGCCAGCAGTTCGGGACACACCTACGAGCAGTACTTC.

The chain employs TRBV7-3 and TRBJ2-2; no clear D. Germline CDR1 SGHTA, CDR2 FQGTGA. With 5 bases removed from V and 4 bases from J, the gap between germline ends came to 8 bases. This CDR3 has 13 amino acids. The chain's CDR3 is CASSRHLTGELFF. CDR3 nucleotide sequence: TGTGCCAGCAGCCGACACCTCACCGGGGAGCTGTTTTTT.

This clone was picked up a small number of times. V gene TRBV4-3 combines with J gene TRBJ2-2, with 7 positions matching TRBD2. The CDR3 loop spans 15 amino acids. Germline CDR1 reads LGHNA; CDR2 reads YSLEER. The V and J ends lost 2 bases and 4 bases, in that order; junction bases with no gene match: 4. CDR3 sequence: CASSQFTSVTGELFF. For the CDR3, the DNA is TGCGCCAGCAGCCAATTCACTAGCGTCACCGGGGAGCTGTTTTTT.

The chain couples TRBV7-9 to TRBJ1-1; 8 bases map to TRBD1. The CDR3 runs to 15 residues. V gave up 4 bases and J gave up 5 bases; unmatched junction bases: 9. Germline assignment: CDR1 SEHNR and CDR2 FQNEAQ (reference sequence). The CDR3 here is CASSSIGQGRTEAFF. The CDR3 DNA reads TGTGCCAGCAGCTCCATTGGACAGGGTAGGACTGAAGCTTTCTTT.

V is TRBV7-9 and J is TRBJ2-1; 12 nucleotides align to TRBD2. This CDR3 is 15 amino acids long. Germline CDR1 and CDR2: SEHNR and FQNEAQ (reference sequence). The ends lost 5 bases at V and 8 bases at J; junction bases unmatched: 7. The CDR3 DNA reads TGTGCCAGCAGCCCCGGACTAGCGGGAAGTTATGAGCAGTTCTTC. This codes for CASSPGLAGSYEQFF.

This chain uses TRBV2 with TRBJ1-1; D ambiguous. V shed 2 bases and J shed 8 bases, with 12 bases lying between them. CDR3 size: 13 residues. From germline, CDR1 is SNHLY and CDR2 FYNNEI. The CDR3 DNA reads TGTGCCAGCAGTGAACAGGCCCGAGAGGAAGCTTTCTTT. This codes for CASSEQAREEAFF.

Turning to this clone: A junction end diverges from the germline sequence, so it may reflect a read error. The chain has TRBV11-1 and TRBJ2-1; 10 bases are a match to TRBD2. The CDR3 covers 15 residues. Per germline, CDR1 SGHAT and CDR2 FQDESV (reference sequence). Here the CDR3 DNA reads TGTGCCAGCAGCCTAGCGGGAGAATCCTACAATGAGCAGTTCTTC. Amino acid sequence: CASSLAGESYNEQFF.

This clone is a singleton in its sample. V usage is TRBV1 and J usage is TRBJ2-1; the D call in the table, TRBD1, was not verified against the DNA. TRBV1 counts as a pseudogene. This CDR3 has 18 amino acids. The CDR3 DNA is TGCACCAGCAGCCAAGACAGGAAGGGGGCGGCCGCGGGGAATGAGCAGTTCTTC. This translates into CTSSQDRKGAAAGNEQFF.

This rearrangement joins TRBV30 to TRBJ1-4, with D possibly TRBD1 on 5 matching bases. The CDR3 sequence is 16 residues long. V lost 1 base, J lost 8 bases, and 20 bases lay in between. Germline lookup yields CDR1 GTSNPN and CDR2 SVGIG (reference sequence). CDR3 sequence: CAWSGARGSRGEKLFF. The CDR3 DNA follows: TGTGCCTGGAGTGGGGCCAGAGGTTCTCGGGGGGAAAAACTGTTTTTT.

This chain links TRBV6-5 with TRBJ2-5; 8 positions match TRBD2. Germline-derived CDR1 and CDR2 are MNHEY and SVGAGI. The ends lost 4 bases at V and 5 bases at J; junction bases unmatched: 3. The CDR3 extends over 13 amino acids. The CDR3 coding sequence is TGTGCCAGCAGTTTCCGGACTAGCGAGACCCAGTACTTC. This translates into CASSFRTSETQYF.

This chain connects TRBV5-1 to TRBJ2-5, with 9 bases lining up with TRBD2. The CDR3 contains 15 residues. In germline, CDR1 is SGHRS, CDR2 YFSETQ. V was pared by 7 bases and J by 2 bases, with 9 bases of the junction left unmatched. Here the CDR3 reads CASGPLAGTQETQYF. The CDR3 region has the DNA TGCGCCAGCGGCCCACTAGCGGGTACTCAAGAGACCCAGTACTTC.

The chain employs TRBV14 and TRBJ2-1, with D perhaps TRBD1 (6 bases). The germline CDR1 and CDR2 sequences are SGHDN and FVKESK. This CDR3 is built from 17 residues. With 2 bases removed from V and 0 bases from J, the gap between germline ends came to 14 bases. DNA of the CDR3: TGTGCCAGCAGCCAACGGGCAGGGGTTAGCTCCTACAATGAGCAGTTCTTC. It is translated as CASSQRAGVSSYNEQFF.

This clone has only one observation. The CDR3 loop reads CASRLSVSAYNEQFF. The CDR3 DNA reads as TGTGCCAGCAGACTTAGCGTCTCCGCCTACAATGAGCAGTTCTTC. This chain links TRBV27 with TRBJ2-1; weak D call: TRBD2 (5 bases). The length of the CDR3 is 15 residues. Trimming took off 6 bases at V and 2 bases at J, with 14 bases between the two ends. CDR1 is MNHEY and CDR2 is SMNVEV in the germline V gene (reference sequence).

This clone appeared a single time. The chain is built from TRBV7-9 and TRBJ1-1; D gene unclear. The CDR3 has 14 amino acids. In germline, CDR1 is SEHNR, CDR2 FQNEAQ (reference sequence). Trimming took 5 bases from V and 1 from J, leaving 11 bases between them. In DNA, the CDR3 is TGTGCCAGCAGCATAAGTTGGAGGAACACTGAAGCTTTCTTT. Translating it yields CASSISWRNTEAFF.

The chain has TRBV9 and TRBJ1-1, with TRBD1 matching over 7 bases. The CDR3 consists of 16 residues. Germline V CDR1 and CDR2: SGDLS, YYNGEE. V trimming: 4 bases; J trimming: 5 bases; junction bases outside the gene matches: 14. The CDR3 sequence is CASSPRQGSLQTEAFF. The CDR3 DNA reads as TGTGCCAGCAGCCCCCGACAGGGAAGTCTTCAGACTGAAGCTTTCTTT.

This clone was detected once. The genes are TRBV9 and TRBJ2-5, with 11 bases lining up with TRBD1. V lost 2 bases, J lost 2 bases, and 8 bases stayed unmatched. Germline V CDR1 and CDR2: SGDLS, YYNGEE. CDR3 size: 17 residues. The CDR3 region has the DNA TGTGCCAGCAGCGTGAGTCCCGGGACAGGGGGTCAAGAGACCCAGTACTTC. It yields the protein CASSVSPGTGGQETQYF. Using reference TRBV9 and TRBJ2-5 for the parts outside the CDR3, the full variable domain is DSGVTQTPKHLITATGQRVTLRCSPRSGDLSVYWYQQSLDQGLQFLIQYYNGEERAKGNILERFSAQQFPDLHSELNLSSLELGDSALYFCASSVSPGTGGQETQYFGPGTRLLVL.

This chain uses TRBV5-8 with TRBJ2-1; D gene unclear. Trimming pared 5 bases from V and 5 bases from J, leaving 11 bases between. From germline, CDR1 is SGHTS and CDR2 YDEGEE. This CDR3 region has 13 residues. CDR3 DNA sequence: TGTGCCAGCAGTTCCCCTATTAACAATGAGCAGTTCTTC. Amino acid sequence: CASSSPINNEQFF.

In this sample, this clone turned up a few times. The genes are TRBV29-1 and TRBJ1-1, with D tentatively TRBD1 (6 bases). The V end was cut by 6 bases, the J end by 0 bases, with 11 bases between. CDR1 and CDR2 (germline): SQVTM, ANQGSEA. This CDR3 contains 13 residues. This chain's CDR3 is CSVARGLNTEAFF. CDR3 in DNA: TGCAGCGTGGCCAGGGGTTTGAACACTGAAGCTTTCTTT. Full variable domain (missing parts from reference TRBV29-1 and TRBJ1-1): SAVISQKPSRDICQRGTSLTIQCQVDSQVTMMFWYRQQPGQSLTLIATANQGSEATYESGFVIDKFPISRPNLTFSTLTVSNMSPEDSSIYLCSVARGLNTEAFFGQGTRLTVV.

As DNA, the CDR3 is TGTGCCAGCAGTTTCCCCGGGACTAGCGGACTAGAGACCCAGTACTTC. Translation: CASSFPGTSGLETQYF. The chain joins TRBV28 to TRBJ2-5, with TRBD2 matching over 11 bases. Looked up from germline, CDR1 is MDHEN and CDR2 is SYDVKM. The CDR3 is 16 amino acids. Trimming took 3 bases from V and 4 from J; bases not matched to a gene: 7.

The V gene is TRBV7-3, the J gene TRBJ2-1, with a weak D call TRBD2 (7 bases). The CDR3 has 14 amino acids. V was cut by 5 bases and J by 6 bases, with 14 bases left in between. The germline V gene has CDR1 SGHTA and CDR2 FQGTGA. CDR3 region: CASSQGGGGNEQFF. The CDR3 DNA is TGTGCCAGCAGCCAAGGGGGGGGTGGCAATGAGCAGTTCTTC.

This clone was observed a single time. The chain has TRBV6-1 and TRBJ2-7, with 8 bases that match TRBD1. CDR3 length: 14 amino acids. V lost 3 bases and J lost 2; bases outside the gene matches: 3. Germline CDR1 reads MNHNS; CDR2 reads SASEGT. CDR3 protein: CASSDPGQAYEQYF. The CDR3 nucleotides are TGTGCCAGCAGTGATCCGGGACAGGCCTACGAGCAGTACTTC.

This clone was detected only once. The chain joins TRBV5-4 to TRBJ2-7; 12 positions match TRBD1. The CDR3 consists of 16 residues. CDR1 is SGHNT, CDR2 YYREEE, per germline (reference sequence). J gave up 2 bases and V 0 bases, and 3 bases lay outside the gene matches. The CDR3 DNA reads TGTGCCAGCAGCTTGGGTGGGACAGGGGGCCCCTACGAGCAGTACTTC. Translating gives CASSLGGTGGPYEQYF.